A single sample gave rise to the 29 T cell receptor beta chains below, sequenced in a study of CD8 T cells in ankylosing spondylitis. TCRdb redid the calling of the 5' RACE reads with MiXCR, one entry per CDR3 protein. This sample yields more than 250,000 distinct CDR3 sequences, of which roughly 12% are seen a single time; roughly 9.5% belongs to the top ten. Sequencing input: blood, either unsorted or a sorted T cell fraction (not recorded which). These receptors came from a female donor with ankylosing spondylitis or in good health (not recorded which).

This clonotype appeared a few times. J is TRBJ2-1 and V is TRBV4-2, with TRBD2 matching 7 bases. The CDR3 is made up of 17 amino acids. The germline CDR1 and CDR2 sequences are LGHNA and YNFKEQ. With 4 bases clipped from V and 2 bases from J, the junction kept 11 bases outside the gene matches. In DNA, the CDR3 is TGTGCCAGCAGCCTAACTACTTCTAGCGGAGCCTACAATGAGCAGTTCTTC. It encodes CASSLTTSSGAYNEQFF.

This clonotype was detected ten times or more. The CDR3: CAISLSGEQYF. For the CDR3, the DNA is TGTGCCATCAGCCTTTCGGGCGAGCAGTACTTC. V is TRBV10-3 and J is TRBJ2-7; unclear D gene. Germline-derived CDR1 and CDR2 are ENHRY and SYGVKD. With 6 bases removed from V and 6 bases from J, the gap between germline ends came to 9 bases. The CDR3 contains 11 residues.

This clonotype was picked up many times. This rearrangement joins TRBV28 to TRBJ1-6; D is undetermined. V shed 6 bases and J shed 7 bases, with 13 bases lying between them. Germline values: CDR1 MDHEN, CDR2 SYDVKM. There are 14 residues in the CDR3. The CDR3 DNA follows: TGTGCCAGCAGATTGGTGCTAGAGAATTCACCCCTCCACTTT. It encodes CASRLVLENSPLHF.

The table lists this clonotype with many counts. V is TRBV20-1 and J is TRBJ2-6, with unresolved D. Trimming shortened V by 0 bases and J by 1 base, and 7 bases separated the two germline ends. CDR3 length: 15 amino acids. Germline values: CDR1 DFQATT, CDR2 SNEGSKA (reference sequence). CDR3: CSARDRESGANVLTF. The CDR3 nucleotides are TGCAGTGCTAGAGATCGAGAGTCTGGGGCCAACGTCCTGACTTTC.

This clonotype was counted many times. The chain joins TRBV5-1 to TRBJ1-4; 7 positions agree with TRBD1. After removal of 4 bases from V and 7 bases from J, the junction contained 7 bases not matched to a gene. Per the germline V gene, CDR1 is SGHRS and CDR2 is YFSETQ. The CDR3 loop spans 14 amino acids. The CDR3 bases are TGCGCCAGCAGCCCGACAGGGCCGACTGAAAAACTGTTTTTT. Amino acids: CASSPTGPTEKLFF. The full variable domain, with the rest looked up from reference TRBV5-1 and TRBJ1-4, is KAGVTQTPRYLIKTRGQQVTLSCSPISGHRSVSWYQQTPGQGLQFLFEYFSETQRNKGNFPGRFSGRQFSNSRSEMNVSTLELGDSALYLCASSPTGPTEKLFFGSGTQLSVL.

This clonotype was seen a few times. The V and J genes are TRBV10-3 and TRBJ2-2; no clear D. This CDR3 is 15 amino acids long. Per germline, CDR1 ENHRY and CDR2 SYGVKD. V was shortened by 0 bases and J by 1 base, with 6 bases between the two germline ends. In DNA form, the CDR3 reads TGTGCCATCAGTGAGTCCGGGCGGAACACCGGGGAGCTGTTTTTT. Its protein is CAISESGRNTGELFF.

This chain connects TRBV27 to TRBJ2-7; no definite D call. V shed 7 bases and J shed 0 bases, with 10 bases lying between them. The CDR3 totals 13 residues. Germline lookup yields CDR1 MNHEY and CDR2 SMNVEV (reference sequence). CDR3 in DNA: TGTGCCAGCATCCGATTTAGCTCCTACGAGCAGTACTTC. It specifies CASIRFSSYEQYF.

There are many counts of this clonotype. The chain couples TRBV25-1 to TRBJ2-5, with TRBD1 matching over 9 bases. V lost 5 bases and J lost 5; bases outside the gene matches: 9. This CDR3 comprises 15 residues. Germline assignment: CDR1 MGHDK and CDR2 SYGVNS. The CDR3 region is CASSNRDRVSETQYF. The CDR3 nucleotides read TGTGCCAGCAGTAACCGGGACAGGGTGTCGGAGACCCAGTACTTC.

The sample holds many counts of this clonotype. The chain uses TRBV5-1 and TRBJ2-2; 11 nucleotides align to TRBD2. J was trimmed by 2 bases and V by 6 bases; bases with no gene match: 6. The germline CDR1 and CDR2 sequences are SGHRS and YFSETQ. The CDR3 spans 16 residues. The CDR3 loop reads CASKGTSGSNTGELFF. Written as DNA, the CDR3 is TGCGCCAGCAAGGGGACTAGCGGAAGTAACACCGGGGAGCTGTTTTTT.

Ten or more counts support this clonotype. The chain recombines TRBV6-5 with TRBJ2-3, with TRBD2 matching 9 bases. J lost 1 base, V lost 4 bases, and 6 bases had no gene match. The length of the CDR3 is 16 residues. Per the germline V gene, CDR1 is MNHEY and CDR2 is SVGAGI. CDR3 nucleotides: TGTGCCAGCAGTTCGCCGATAGCGGGGGGCACAGATACGCAGTATTTT. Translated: CASSSPIAGGTDTQYF.

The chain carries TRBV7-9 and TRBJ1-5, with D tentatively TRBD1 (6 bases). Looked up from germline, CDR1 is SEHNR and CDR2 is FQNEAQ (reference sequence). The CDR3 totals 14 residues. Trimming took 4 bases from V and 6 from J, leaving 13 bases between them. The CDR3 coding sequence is TGTGCCAGCAGCTCCAGGGGATCAGGTCAGCCCCAGCATTTT. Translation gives CASSSRGSGQPQHF.

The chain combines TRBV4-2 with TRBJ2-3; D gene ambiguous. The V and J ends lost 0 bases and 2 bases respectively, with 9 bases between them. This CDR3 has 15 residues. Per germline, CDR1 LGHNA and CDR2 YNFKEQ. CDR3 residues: CASSQDGLPTDTQYF. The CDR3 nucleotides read TGTGCCAGCAGCCAAGATGGGCTTCCCACAGATACGCAGTATTTT.

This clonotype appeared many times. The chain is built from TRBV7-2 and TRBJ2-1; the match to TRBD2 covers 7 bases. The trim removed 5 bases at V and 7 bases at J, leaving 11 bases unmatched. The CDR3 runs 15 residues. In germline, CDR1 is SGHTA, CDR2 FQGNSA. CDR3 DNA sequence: TGTGCCAGCAGCCAGGACGGGAGGAGTTGGAATGAGCAGTTCTTC. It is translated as CASSQDGRSWNEQFF.

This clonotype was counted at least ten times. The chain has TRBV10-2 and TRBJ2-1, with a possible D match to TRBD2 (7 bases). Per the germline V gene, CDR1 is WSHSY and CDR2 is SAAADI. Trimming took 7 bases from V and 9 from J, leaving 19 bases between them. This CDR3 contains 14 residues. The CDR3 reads CASIPRRGGGEQFF. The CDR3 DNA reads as TGCGCCAGCATTCCGCGAAGGGGAGGGGGTGAGCAGTTCTTC.

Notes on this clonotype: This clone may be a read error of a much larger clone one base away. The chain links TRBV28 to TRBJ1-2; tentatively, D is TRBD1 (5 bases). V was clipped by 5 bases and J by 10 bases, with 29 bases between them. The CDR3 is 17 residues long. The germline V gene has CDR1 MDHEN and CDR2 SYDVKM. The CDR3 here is CASSIMGGYRDGNDYTF. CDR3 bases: TGTGCCAGCAGTATTATGGGGGGGTACCGGGACGGAAATGACTACACCTTC.

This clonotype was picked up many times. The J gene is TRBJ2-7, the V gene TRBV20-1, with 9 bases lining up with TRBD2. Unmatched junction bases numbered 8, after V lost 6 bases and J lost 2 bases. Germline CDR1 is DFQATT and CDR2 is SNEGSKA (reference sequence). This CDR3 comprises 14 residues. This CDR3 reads CSATTSGNTYEQYF. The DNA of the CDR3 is TGCAGTGCCACGACTAGCGGTAACACCTACGAGCAGTACTTC.

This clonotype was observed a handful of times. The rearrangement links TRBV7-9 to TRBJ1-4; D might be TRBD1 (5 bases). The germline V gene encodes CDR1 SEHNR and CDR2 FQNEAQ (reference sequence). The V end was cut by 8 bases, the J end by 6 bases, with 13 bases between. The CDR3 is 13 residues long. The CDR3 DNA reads TGTGCCAGCTGGGGGGAGTCGGATGAAAAACTGTTTTTT. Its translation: CASWGESDEKLFF.

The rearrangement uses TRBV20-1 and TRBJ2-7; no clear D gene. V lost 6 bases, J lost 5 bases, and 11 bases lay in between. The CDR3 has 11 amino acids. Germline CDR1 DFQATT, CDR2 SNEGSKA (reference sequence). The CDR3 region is CSALGLDEQYF. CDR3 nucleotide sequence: TGCAGTGCCCTGGGCCTAGACGAGCAGTACTTC.

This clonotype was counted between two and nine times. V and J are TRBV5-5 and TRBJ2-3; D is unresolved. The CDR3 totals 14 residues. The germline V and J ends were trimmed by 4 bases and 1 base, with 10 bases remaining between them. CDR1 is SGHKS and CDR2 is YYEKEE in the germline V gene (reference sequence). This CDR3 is CASSPPQGTDTQYF. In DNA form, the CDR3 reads TGTGCCAGCAGCCCCCCCCAGGGCACAGATACGCAGTATTTT.

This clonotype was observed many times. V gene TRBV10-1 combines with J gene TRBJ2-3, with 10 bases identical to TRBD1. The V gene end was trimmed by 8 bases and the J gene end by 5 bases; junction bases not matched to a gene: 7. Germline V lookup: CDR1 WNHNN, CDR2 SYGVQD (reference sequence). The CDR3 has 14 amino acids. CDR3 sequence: CASSTGGLGDTQYF. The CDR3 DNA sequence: TGCGCCAGCTCGACAGGGGGCCTGGGAGATACGCAGTATTTT.

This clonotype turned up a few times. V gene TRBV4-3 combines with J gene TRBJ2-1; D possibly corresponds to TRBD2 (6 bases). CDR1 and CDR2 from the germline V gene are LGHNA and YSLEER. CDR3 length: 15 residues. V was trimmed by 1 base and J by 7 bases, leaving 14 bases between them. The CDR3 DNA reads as TGCGCCAGCAGCCAAGGTATCGGGAGTCAGAATGAGCAGTTCTTC. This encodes CASSQGIGSQNEQFF.

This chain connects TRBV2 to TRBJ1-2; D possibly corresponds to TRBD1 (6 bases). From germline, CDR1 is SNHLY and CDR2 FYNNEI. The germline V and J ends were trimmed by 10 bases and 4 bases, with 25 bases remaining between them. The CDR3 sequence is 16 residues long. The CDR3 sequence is CANPFNRDNIFYGYTF. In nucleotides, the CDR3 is TGTGCCAACCCCTTTAACCGGGACAACATATTCTATGGCTACACCTTC.

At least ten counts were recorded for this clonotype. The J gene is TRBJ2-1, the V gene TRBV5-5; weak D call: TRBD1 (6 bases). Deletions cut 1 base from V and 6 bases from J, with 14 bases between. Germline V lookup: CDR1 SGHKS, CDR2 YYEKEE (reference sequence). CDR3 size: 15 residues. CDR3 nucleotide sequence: TGTGCCAGCAGCTTGAGGACAGCCTCGTCCAATGAGCAGTTCTTC. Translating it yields CASSLRTASSNEQFF.

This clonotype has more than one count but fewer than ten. The CDR3 DNA reads TGTGCCAGCAGCTCGCAGGGATCCTTAGGCTCCTACAATGAGCAGTTCTTC. Its protein is CASSSQGSLGSYNEQFF. The rearrangement uses TRBV5-5 and TRBJ2-1, with D perhaps matching TRBD1 (5 bases). CDR1 SGHKS and CDR2 YYEKEE come from the germline V gene (reference sequence). The V gene lost 3 bases and the J gene lost 0 bases, with 16 bases spanning the gap. This CDR3 spans 17 amino acids.

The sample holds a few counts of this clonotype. CDR3 residues: CSVGTGASLGNTIYF. In DNA, the CDR3 is TGCAGCGTCGGGACAGGGGCGAGTCTAGGAAACACCATATATTTT. The chain joins TRBV29-1 to TRBJ1-3, with TRBD1 matching 10 bases. Per germline, CDR1 SQVTM and CDR2 ANQGSEA. J was trimmed by 4 bases and V by 6 bases; bases with no gene match: 9. The CDR3 sequence is 15 residues long. Drawing the rest from reference TRBV29-1 and TRBJ1-3, the complete variable domain is SAVISQKPSRDICQRGTSLTIQCQVDSQVTMMFWYRQQPGQSLTLIATANQGSEATYESGFVIDKFPISRPNLTFSTLTVSNMSPEDSSIYLCSVGTGASLGNTIYFGEGSWLTVV.

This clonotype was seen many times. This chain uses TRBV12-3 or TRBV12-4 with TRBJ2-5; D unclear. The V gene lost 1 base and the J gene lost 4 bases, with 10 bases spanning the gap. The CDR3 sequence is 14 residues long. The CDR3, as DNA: TGTGCCAGCAGTTTAGGCAACACAGCAGAGACCCAGTACTTC. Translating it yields CASSLGNTAETQYF.

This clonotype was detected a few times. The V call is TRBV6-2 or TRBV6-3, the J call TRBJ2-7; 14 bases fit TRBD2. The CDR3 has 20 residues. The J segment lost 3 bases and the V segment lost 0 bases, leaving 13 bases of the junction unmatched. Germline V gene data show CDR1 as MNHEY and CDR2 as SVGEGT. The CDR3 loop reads CASSYSRTSGRPRRLYEQYF. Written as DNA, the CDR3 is TGTGCCAGCAGTTACTCCAGGACTAGCGGGAGGCCCCGAAGGCTCTACGAGCAGTACTTC.

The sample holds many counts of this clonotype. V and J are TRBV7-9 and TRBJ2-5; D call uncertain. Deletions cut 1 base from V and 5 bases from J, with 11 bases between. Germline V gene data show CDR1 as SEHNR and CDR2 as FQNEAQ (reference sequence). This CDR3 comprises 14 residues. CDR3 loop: CASSLGVSPETQYF. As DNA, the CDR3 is TGTGCCAGCAGCTTAGGGGTCTCCCCCGAGACCCAGTACTTC.

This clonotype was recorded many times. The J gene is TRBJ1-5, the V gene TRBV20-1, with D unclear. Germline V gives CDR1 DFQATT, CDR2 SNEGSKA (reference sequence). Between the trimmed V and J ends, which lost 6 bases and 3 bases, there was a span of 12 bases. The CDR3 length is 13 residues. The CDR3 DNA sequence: TGCAGTGCCCATGGAGATTCCAATCAGCCCCAGCATTTT. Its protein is CSAHGDSNQPQHF.